The 20 T cell receptor beta chains presented below share a single source sample, sequenced in a study of identical twins. Each CDR3 protein gets one entry after TCRdb re-called the 5' RACE reads with MiXCR. The table has approximately 590,000 distinct CDR3 sequences, around a tenth seen once. The same data also contributed to another study, on yellow fever vaccine responses in identical twins.

The sample was PBMCs. The receptors were sampled from a woman aged 18-29 years in good health.

To note about this clonotype: This sequence may be a read error, since a much larger clone differs from it by one base. The rearrangement joins TRBV20-1 to TRBJ2-3, with 10 bases matching TRBD2. Per germline, CDR1 DFQATT and CDR2 SNEGSKA (reference sequence). This CDR3 spans 17 amino acids. The CDR3 reads CCARDPLAGPSTDTQYF. The CDR3 DNA sequence: TGCTGTGCTAGAGACCCACTAGCGGGACCCAGCACAGATACGCAGTATTTT.

This clonotype came up a few times. The CDR3 sequence: CASSQVLAGVSSYNEQFF. As DNA, the CDR3 is TGCGCCAGCAGCCAAGTTTTAGCGGGAGTCAGCTCCTACAATGAGCAGTTCTTC. V and J are TRBV4-3 and TRBJ2-1, with 9 bases that match TRBD2. Germline trimming cut 1 base from V and 0 bases from J; bases unmatched to any gene: 7. Per germline, CDR1 LGHNA and CDR2 YSLEER. CDR3 length: 18 residues.

The chain joins TRBV15 to TRBJ2-4; tentative D call: TRBD2 (6 bases). The V end lost 6 bases, the J end lost 1 base, and 7 bases lay between the germline ends. CDR3 length: 13 amino acids. Germline assignment: CDR1 LNHNV and CDR2 YYDKDF (reference sequence). The CDR3 region has the DNA TGTGCCACCAGGGAGGGGGCCAAAAACATTCAGTACTTC. Its protein product is CATREGAKNIQYF.

This chain links TRBV12-3 or TRBV12-4 with TRBJ2-1; D possibly uses TRBD1 or TRBD2 (6 bases each). V lost 5 bases and J lost 8, with 19 bases in between. The CDR3 totals 15 residues. CDR3: CASSGGAKGEHEQFF. For the CDR3, the DNA is TGTGCCAGCAGTGGAGGGGCTAAGGGGGAACATGAGCAGTTCTTC.

The rearrangement links TRBV5-1 to TRBJ2-7; tentative D call: TRBD1 (6 bases). V was shortened by 6 bases and J by 3 bases, with 19 bases between the two germline ends. This CDR3 is 15 amino acids long. CDR1 SGHRS and CDR2 YFSETQ come from the germline V gene. DNA for the CDR3: TGCGCCAGCACACTCCGCCCGGGACAAGTCTACGAGCAGTACTTC. Residues: CASTLRPGQVYEQYF.

The sample holds many counts of this clonotype. V usage is TRBV20-1 and J usage is TRBJ2-3, with D tentatively TRBD1 or TRBD2 (5 bases each). The CDR3 is 15 residues long. Germline V lookup: CDR1 DFQATT, CDR2 SNEGSKA (reference sequence). Trimming pared 0 bases from V and 6 bases from J, leaving 16 bases between. The CDR3 sequence: CSARDPRGAGDTQYF. CDR3 DNA: TGCAGTGCTAGAGATCCTCGGGGCGCGGGTGATACGCAGTATTTT.

In this sample, this clonotype turned up many times. CDR3 amino acids: CASSSGTMSSYEQYF. CDR3 nucleotides: TGCGCCAGCAGCTCCGGGACTATGAGCTCCTACGAGCAGTACTTC. This chain joins TRBV5-1 and TRBJ2-7, with TRBD2 matching 7 bases. J gave up 0 bases and V 3 bases, and 6 bases lay outside the gene matches. The germline gives CDR1 SGHRS, CDR2 YFSETQ. CDR3 length equals 15 residues. The variable domain in full, with the rest retrieved from reference TRBV5-1 and TRBJ2-7, is KAGVTQTPRYLIKTRGQQVTLSCSPISGHRSVSWYQQTPGQGLQFLFEYFSETQRNKGNFPGRFSGRQFSNSRSEMNVSTLELGDSALYLCASSSGTMSSYEQYFGPGTRLTVT.

This clonotype was seen only a few times. This chain joins TRBV20-1 and TRBJ2-2; weak D call: TRBD1 (6 bases). The CDR3 runs 15 residues. V was cut by 3 bases and J by 0 bases, with 11 bases left in between. CDR1 and CDR2 from the germline V gene are DFQATT and SNEGSKA (reference sequence). The CDR3 DNA is TGCAGTGCTAGTTATGGGGGCACGAACACCGGGGAGCTGTTTTTT. Residues: CSASYGGTNTGELFF.

The V and J genes are TRBV7-9 and TRBJ2-7; perhaps TRBD1 as D (5 bases). Germline CDR1 SEHNR, CDR2 FQNEAQ (reference sequence). Between the trimmed V and J ends, which lost 8 bases and 1 base, there was a span of 15 bases. CDR3 length: 14 residues. CDR3 protein: CASARQISSYEQYF. The CDR3 DNA reads as TGTGCCAGCGCCCGACAGATATCGTCCTACGAGCAGTACTTC.

This clonotype occurred many times. The chain couples TRBV5-1 to TRBJ2-3, with D maybe TRBD2 (5 bases). The CDR3 totals 16 residues. Germline values: CDR1 SGHRS, CDR2 YFSETQ. Trimming left V 0 bases short and J 2 bases short, with 13 bases between. The DNA of the CDR3 is TGCGCCAGCAGCTTGGTCGGGGATCCCGTCACAGATACGCAGTATTTT. Translated, it gives CASSLVGDPVTDTQYF.

The sample holds a few counts of this clonotype. The chain joins TRBV2 to TRBJ2-7; D is possibly TRBD1 or TRBD2 (5 bases each). The CDR3 contains 14 residues. Germline V gene data show CDR1 as SNHLY and CDR2 as FYNNEI. Trimming cost V 4 bases and J 2 bases, with 12 bases left between them. CDR3 protein: CASSGGRGAYEQYF. The CDR3 bases are TGTGCCAGCAGTGGTGGTAGGGGAGCCTACGAGCAGTACTTC.

This clonotype was seen at least ten times. V usage is TRBV14 and J usage is TRBJ2-1, with 8 bases matching TRBD2. V was clipped by 4 bases and J by 5 bases; unmatched bases: 19. The CDR3 contains 19 residues. The V gene's germline CDR1 is SGHDN and CDR2 FVKESK. CDR3 sequence reads: CASSPVPVSSAGVNNEQFF. DNA of the CDR3: TGTGCCAGCAGCCCGGTCCCAGTTTCGTCAGCGGGAGTTAACAATGAGCAGTTCTTC.

This chain uses TRBV5-1 with TRBJ1-2, with 9 bases fitting TRBD1. The V gene's germline CDR1 is SGHRS and CDR2 YFSETQ. The CDR3 is made up of 14 amino acids. V lost 3 bases to trimming and J lost 8 bases; unmatched junction nucleotides: 8. In DNA form, the CDR3 reads TGCGCCAGCAGCTGGGCGGGACAGGGTCAAGGCTACACCTTC. Translation gives CASSWAGQGQGYTF.

This clonotype has a count of ten or more. J is TRBJ2-7 and V is TRBV12-3 or TRBV12-4; D is perhaps TRBD2 (5 bases). V was pared by 6 bases and J by 0 bases, with 15 bases between. The length of the CDR3 is 15 residues. CDR3 sequence reads: CASSPGGGSSYEQYF. In DNA, the CDR3 is TGTGCCAGCAGCCCGGGCGGAGGCTCCTCCTACGAGCAGTACTTC.

With regard to this clonotype: One end of the junction is discordant with germline, which a read error may explain. V and J are TRBV24-1 and TRBJ2-1; D is undetermined. Germline V lookup: CDR1 KGHDR, CDR2 SFDVKD. This CDR3 has 18 amino acids. CDR3 sequence reads: CTTSDSTSLLNSYNEQFF. In nucleotides, the CDR3 is TGTACCACCAGTGATTCTACGTCACTGCTAAACTCCTACAATGAGCAGTTCTTC.

The chain has TRBV30 and TRBJ2-7; no clear D gene. Trimming stripped 3 bases from V and 6 bases from J, with 9 bases between. Germline values: CDR1 GTSNPN, CDR2 SVGIG (reference sequence). The CDR3 runs 11 residues. The CDR3 sequence: CAWRASGEQYF. The CDR3 nucleotides are TGTGCCTGGAGGGCCTCGGGCGAGCAGTACTTC. The variable domain in full, with the rest retrieved from reference TRBV30 and TRBJ2-7, is SQTIHQWPATLVQPVGSPLSLECTVEGTSNPNLYWYRQAAGRGLQLLFYSVGIGQISSEVPQNLSASRPQDRQFILSSKKLLLSDSGFYLCAWRASGEQYFGPGTRLTVT.

This clonotype was seen only a few times. This rearrangement joins TRBV25-1 to TRBJ1-2, with 8 positions matching TRBD1. This CDR3 is built from 15 residues. The germline CDR1 and CDR2 sequences are MGHDK and SYGVNS. V lost 8 bases, J lost 4 bases, and 12 bases stayed unmatched. Written as DNA, the CDR3 is TGTGCCAGCGTACGGGACAGGCTTGTATGCTATGGCTACACCTTC. Translated: CASVRDRLVCYGYTF.

This clonotype was seen more than once but under ten times. CDR3 sequence: CATSRDLAGRVEQYF. The DNA of the CDR3 is TGTGCCACCAGCAGAGATTTAGCGGGAAGGGTCGAGCAGTACTTC. The V gene is TRBV15, the J gene TRBJ2-7; 8 bases line up with TRBD2. The CDR3 sequence is 15 residues long. Losses at the gene ends were 0 bases for V and 6 bases for J; bases not matched to a gene: 7. CDR1 is LNHNV, CDR2 YYDKDF, per germline (reference sequence). Variable domain in full (rest from reference TRBV15 and TRBJ2-7): DAMVIQNPRYQVTQFGKPVTLSCSQTLNHNVMYWYQQKSSQAPKLLFHYYDKDFNNEADTPDNFQSRRPNTSFCFLDIRSPGLGDTAMYLCATSRDLAGRVEQYFGPGTRLTVT.

This clonotype has just a few counts. The rearrangement joins TRBV4-3 to TRBJ2-1, with 8 bases lining up with TRBD2. CDR1 LGHNA and CDR2 YSLEER come from the germline V gene. The CDR3 length is 14 residues. Trimming at V came to 4 bases and at J to 5 bases, leaving 4 bases not matched to a gene. This chain's CDR3 is CASSLRTSHNEQFF. As DNA, the CDR3 is TGCGCCAGCAGCCTGAGGACTAGCCACAATGAGCAGTTCTTC.

The table lists this clonotype with a few counts. The genes are TRBV19 and TRBJ2-5; TRBD1 aligns across 8 bases. The CDR3 runs to 15 residues. Germline CDR1 is LNHDA and CDR2 is SQIVND (reference sequence). The ends lost 9 bases at V and 4 bases at J; junction bases unmatched: 13. DNA for the CDR3: TGTGCCAGCCGGCCGACAGGGGAAGATTCAGAGACCCAGTACTTC. Amino acid sequence: CASRPTGEDSETQYF.